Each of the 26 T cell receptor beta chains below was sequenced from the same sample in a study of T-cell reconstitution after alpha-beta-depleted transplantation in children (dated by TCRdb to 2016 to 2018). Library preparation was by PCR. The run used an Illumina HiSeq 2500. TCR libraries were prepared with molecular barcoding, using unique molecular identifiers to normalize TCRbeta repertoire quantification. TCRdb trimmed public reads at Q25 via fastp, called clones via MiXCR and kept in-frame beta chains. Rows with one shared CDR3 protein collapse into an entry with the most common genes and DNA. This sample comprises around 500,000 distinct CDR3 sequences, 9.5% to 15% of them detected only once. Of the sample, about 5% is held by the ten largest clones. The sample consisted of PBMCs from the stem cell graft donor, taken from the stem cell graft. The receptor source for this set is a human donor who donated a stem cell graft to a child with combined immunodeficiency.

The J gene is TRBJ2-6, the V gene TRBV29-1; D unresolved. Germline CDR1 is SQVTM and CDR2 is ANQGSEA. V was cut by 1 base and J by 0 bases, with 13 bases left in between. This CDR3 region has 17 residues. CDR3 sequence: CSVEAVADDSGANVLTF. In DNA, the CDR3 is TGCAGCGTTGAAGCGGTGGCGGATGACTCTGGGGCCAACGTCCTGACTTTC.

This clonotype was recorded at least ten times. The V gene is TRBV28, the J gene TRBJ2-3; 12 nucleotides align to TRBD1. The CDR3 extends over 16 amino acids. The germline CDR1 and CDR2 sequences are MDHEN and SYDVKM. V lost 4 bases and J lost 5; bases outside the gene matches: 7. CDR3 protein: CASSSPGQGAGDTQYF. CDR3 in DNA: TGTGCCAGCAGTTCCCCGGGACAGGGGGCGGGAGATACGCAGTATTTT.

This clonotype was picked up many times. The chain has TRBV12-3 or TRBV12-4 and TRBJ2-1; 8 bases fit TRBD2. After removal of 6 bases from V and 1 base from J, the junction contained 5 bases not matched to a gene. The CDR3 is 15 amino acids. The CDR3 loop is CASRLSGNSYNEQFF. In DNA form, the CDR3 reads TGTGCCAGCAGGCTTAGCGGGAATTCCTACAATGAGCAGTTCTTC.

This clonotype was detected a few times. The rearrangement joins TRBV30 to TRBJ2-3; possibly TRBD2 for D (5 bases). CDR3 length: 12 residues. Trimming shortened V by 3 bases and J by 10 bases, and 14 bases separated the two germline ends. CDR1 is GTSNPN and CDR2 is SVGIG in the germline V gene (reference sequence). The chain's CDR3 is CAWRSWTAPQYF. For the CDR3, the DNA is TGTGCCTGGAGATCATGGACTGCCCCGCAGTATTTT.

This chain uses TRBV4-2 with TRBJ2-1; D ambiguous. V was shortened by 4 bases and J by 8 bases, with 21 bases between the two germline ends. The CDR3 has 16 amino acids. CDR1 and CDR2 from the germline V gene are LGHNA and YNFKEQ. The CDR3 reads CASSPSRRKYGDEQFF. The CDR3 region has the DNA TGTGCCAGCAGCCCGTCCCGACGTAAATACGGCGATGAGCAGTTCTTC.

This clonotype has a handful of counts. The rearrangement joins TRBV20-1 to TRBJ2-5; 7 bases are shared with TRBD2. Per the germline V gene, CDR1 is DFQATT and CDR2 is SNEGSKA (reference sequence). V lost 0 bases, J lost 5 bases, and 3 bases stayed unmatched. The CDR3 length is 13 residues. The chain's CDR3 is CSARDGGYETQYF. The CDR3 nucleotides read TGCAGTGCTAGAGACGGGGGGTACGAGACCCAGTACTTC.

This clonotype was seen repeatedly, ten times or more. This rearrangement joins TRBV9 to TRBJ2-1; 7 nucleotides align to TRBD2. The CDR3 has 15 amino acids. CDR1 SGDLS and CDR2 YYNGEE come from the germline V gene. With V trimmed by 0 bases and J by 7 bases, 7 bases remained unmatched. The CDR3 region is CASSVGGSQTNEQFF. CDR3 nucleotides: TGTGCCAGCAGCGTAGGCGGGAGTCAAACGAATGAGCAGTTCTTC.

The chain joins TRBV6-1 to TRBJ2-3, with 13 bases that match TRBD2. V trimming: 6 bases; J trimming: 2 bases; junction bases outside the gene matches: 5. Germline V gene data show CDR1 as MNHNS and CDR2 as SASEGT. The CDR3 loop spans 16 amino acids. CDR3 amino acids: CASRAGTSGATDTQYF. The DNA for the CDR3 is TGTGCCAGCAGGGCGGGGACTAGCGGGGCCACAGATACGCAGTATTTT.

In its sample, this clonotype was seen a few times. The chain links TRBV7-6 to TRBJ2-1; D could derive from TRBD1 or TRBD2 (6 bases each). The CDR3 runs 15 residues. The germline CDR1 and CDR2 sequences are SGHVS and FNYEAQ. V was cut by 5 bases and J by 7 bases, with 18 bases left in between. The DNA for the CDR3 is TGTGCCAGCAGCGAGCACTGGGGGGCCTTGAATGAGCAGTTCTTC. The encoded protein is CASSEHWGALNEQFF.

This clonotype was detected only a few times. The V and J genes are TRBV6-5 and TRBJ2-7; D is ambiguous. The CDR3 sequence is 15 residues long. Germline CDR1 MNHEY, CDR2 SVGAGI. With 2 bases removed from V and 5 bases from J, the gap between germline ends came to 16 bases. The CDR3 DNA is TGTGCCAGCAGTTACGGACCGACCTTGTTCAACGAGCAGTACTTC. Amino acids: CASSYGPTLFNEQYF.

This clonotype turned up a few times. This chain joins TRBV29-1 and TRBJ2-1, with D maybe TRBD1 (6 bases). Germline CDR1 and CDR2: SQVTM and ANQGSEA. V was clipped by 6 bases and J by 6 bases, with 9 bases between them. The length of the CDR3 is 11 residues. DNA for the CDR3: TGCAGCGTCCGGACAGCCAATGAGCAGTTCTTC. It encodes CSVRTANEQFF.

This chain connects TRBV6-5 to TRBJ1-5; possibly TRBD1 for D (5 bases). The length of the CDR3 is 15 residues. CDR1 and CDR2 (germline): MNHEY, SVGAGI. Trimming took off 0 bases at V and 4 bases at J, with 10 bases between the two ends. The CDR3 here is CASSYSRQQNQPQHF. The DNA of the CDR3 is TGTGCCAGCAGTTACTCGAGACAGCAAAATCAGCCCCAGCATTTT.

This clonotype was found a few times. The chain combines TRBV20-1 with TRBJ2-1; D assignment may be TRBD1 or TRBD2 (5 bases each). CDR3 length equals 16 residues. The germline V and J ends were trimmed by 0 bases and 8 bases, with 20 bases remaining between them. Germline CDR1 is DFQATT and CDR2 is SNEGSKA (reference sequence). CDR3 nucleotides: TGCAGTGCTAGAGATACCGGGGCCCCAGGGAACGATGAGCAGTTCTTC. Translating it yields CSARDTGAPGNDEQFF.

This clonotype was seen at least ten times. The CDR3 DNA sequence: TGCAGTGCTAGAACGGGACAGGGGCAAGAGACCCAGTACTTC. Protein product: CSARTGQGQETQYF. The chain joins TRBV20-1 to TRBJ2-5; 10 bases are shared with TRBD1. The germline gives CDR1 DFQATT, CDR2 SNEGSKA (reference sequence). The CDR3 has 14 residues. V was pared by 2 bases and J by 2 bases, with 2 bases of the junction left unmatched.

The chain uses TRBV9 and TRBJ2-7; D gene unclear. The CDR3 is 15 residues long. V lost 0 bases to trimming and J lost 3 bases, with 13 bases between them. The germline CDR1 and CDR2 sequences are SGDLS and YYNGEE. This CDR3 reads CASSVASTGFYEQYF. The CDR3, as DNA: TGTGCCAGCAGCGTAGCTTCAACTGGGTTCTACGAGCAGTACTTC.

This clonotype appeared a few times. CDR3 DNA sequence: TGCAGTGCTAGAAAAGGAGTGAACACTGAAGCTTTCTTT. This sequence encodes CSARKGVNTEAFF. V and J are TRBV20-1 and TRBJ1-1; D remains ambiguous. Germline V gives CDR1 DFQATT, CDR2 SNEGSKA (reference sequence). The CDR3 totals 13 residues. V gave up 2 bases and J gave up 0 bases, with 7 bases separating them.

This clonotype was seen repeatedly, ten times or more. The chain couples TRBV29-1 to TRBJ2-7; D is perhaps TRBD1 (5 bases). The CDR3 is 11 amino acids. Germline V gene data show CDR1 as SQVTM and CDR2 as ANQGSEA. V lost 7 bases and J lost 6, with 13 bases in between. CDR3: CSASRGSEQYF. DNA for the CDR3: TGCAGCGCGAGTAGGGGCAGCGAGCAGTACTTC.

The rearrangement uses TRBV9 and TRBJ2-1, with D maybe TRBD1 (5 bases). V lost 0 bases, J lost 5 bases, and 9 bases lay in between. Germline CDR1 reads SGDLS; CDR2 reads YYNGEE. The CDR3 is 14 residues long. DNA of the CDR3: TGTGCCAGCAGCGTAGGGGGCGTCAACAATGAGCAGTTCTTC. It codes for CASSVGGVNNEQFF. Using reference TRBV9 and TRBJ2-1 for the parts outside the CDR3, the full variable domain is DSGVTQTPKHLITATGQRVTLRCSPRSGDLSVYWYQQSLDQGLQFLIQYYNGEERAKGNILERFSAQQFPDLHSELNLSSLELGDSALYFCASSVGGVNNEQFFGPGTRLTVL.

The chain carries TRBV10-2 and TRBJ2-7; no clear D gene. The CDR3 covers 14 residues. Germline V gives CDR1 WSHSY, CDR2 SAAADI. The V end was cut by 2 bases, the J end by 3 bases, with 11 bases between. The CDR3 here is CASSEASANYEQYF. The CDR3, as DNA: TGCGCCAGCAGTGAGGCGTCCGCGAACTACGAGCAGTACTTC.

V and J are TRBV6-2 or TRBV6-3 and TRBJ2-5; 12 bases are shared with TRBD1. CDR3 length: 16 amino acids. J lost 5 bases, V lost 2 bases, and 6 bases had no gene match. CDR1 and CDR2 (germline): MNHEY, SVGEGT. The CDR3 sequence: CASSYVRDRGQETQYF. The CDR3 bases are TGTGCCAGCAGTTACGTTCGGGACAGGGGGCAGGAGACCCAGTACTTC.

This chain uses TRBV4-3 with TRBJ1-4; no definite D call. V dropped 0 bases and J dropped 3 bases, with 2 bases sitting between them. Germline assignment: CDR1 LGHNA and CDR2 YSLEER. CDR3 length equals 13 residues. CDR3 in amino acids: CASSQDPNEKLFF. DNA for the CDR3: TGCGCCAGCAGCCAAGATCCTAATGAAAAACTGTTTTTT.

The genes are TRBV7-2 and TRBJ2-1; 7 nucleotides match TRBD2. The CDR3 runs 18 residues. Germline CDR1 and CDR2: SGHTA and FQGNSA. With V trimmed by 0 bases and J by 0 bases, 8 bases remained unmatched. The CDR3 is CASSLAGGTLYSYNEQFF. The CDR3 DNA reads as TGTGCCAGCAGCTTAGCGGGGGGGACCTTATACTCCTACAATGAGCAGTTCTTC.

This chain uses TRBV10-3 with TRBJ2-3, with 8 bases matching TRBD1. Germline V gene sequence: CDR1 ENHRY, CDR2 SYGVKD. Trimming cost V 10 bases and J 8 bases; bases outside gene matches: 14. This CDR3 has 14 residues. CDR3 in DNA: TGTGCCACCCGGCTACAGGGGGGAGACGGTACGCAGTATTTT. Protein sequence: CATRLQGGDGTQYF.

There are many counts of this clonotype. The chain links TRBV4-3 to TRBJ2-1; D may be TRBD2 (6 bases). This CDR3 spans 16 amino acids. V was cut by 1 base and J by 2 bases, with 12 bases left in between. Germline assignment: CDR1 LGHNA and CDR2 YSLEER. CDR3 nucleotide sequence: TGCGCCAGCAGCCAAGGAGCGGGCAGTACCTACAATGAGCAGTTCTTC. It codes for CASSQGAGSTYNEQFF.

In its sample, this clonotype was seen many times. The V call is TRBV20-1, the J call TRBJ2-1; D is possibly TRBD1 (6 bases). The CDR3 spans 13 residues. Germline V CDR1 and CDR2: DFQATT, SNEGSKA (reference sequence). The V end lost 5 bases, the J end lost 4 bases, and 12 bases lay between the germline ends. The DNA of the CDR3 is TGCAGTGCTCGAACGAGGGGGTACAATGAGCAGTTCTTC. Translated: CSARTRGYNEQFF.

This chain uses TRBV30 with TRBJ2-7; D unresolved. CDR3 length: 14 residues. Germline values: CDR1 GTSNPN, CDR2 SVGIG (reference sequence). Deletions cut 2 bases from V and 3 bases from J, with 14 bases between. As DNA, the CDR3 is TGTGCCTGGAGTCCACCCGTAGAGCTCTACGAGCAGTACTTC. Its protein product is CAWSPPVELYEQYF.